This TCR beta chain was profiled in a study of vaccination and CD4 T cells after COVID-19. Study as a whole: All convalescent patients were nasal swab PCR positive for SARS-CoV-2; nine had mild and one severe disease. The convalescents were made up of six males and four females, two of whom were Hispanic. Study results and caveats: A comparatively limited set of convalescent patients was examined, with no early post-infection timepoints.

As for this clonotype: Antigen unknown.

This CDR3 has 15 amino acids. Trimming pared 2 bases from V and 4 bases from J, leaving 14 bases between. The Oncomine TCR Beta short-read assay was what sequenced the DNA obtained from cultured CD4+ T cells. One entry per CDR3 protein results from TCRdb running MiXCR on the PCR reads. The sample has 10,000 to 15,000 distinct CDR3 sequences, approximately 56% seen once. Sample treatment: approximately nine-day PBMC culture with coronavirus spike peptide pools or control peptides (ViraFEST assay). The clonotype originates from a human donor who had recovered from COVID-19. The V call is TRBV12-3 or TRBV12-4, the J call TRBJ2-5, with TRBD2 as a possible D gene (5 bases). Input material: CD4+ T cells from blood, cultured in vitro. CDR3 sequence: CASSLFGLGRETQYF. The CDR3 DNA reads TGTGCCAGCAGTTTATTCGGGCTAGGGAGAGAGACCCAGTACTTC.